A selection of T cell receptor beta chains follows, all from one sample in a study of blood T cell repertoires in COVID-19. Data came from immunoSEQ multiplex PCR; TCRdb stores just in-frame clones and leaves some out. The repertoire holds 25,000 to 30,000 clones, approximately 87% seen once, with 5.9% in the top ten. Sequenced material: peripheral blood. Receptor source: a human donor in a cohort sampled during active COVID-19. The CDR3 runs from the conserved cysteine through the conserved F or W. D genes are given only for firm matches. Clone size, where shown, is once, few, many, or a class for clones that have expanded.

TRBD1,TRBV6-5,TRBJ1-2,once,TGTGCCAGCAGTTACGGACAGGGGGCGCCCGGCTACACCTTC,CASSYGQGAPGYTF
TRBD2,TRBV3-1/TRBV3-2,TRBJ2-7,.,TGTGCCAGCAGCCAAGAGGATGTGGGAGGGCTAAGGAGGGACTTC,CASSQEDVGGLRRDF
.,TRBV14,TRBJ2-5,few,TGTGCCAGCAGCCAAGAAAGACCTGGTCTAATGGGGGCAGGGGCCCAGTACTTC,CASSQERPGLMGAGAQYF
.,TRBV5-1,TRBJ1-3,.,TGCGCCAGCAGCTTGACAGTCTCTGGAAACACCATATATTTT,CASSLTVSGNTIYF
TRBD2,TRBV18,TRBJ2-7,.,TGTGCCAGCTCACCTTCAGCGGGGGGGACCTACGAGCAGTACTTC,CASSPSAGGTYEQYF
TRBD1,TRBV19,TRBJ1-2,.,TGTGCCAGTAGTCCCGGGACAGGGGTACCTAACTATGGCTACACCTTC,CASSPGTGVPNYGYTF
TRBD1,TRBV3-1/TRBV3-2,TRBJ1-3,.,TGTGCCAGCAGCCCGACAGGGGCCGGAAACACCATATATTTT,CASSPTGAGNTIYF
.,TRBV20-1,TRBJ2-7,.,TGCAGTGCTAGAGTAGCACACGAGCAGTACTTC,CSARVAHEQYF
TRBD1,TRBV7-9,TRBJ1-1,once,TGTGCCAGCAGACAGGGGACAGGGGACGCTTTCTTT,CASRQGTGDAFF
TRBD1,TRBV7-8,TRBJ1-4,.,TGTGCCAGCAGCTTAACTCGGGACAGGCCGGGCGAAAAACTGTTTTTT,CASSLTRDRPGEKLFF
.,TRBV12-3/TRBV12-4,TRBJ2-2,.,TGTGCCAGCAGTTCCCCGGCCGGGGAGCTGTTTTTT,CASSSPAGELFF
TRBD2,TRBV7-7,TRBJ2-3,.,TGTGCCAGCAGCTTAGTGCTCCGGGACTACCGCACAGATACGCAGTATTTT,CASSLVLRDYRTDTQYF
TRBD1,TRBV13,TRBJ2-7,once,TGTGCCAGCAGCCCCCGGGACAGGGGGGGAGAGCAGTACTTC,CASSPRDRGGEQYF